This T cell receptor beta chain derives from a study of cytomegalovirus exposure and HLA in healthy donors. Study at large: The 90 to 150 validation repertoires were produced on the same platform as the 720 or so repertoires of the first cohort. This was reported in a later analysis.

Profiling relied on immunoSEQ multiplex PCR, and the TCRdb table lists in-frame clones only, not all of them. The data hold approximately 160,000 clones, with about 85% observed a single time. Study results and limitations: The classifier reportedly diagnosed cytomegalovirus status with high sensitivity and specificity. Rare TCR sequences dominated, though some public TCRs recurred in many donors.

CDR1 is MNHEY and CDR2 is SMNVEV in the germline V gene (reference sequence). Trimming cost V 7 bases and J 7 bases; bases outside gene matches: 11. CDR3 length equals 16 residues. As to this clone: As yet, its antigen is unknown.

The clonotype was recovered from a man under 40 in good health and CMV-seropositive. The source material was PBMCs. This sequence joins TRBV27 and TRBJ2-1; 12 bases are shared with TRBD2. This CDR3 is CASTRKASGGANEQFF. DNA for the CDR3: TGTGCCAGCACTCGCAAGGCTAGCGGGGGGGCAAATGAGCAGTTCTTC.